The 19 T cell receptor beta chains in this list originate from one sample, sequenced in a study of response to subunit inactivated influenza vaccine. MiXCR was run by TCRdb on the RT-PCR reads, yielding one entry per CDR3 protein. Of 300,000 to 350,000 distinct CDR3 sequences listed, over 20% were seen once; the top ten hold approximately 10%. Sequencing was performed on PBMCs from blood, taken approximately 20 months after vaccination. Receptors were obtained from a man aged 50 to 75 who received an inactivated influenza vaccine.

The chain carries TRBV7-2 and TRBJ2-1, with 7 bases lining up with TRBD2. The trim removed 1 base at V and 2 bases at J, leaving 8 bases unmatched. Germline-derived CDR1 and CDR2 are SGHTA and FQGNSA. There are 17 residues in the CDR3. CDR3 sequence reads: CASSLGASGGTYNEQFF. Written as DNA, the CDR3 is TGTGCCAGCAGCTTAGGCGCCTCGGGAGGCACCTACAATGAGCAGTTCTTC.

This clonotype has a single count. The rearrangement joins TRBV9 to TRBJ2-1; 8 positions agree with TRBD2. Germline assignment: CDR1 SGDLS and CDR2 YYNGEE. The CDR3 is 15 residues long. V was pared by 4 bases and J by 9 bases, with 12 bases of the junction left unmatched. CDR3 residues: CASSPRRAGDSEQFF. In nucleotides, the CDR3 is TGTGCCAGCAGCCCCCGCCGAGCGGGAGATTCTGAGCAGTTCTTC.

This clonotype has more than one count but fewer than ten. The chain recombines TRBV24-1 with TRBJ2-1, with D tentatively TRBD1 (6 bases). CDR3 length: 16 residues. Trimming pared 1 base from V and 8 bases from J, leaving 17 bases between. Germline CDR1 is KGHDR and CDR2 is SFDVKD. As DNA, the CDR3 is TGTGCCACCAGTGATTTCCGGACAGATATCGCTGATGAGCAGTTCTTC. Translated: CATSDFRTDIADEQFF.

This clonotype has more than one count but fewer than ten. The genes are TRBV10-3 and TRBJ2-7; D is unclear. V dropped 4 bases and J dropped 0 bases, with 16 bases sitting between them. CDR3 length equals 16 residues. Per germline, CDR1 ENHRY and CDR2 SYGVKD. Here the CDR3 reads CAISVSGAQSSYEQYF. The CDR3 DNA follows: TGTGCCATCAGTGTTTCAGGAGCTCAAAGCTCCTACGAGCAGTACTTC.

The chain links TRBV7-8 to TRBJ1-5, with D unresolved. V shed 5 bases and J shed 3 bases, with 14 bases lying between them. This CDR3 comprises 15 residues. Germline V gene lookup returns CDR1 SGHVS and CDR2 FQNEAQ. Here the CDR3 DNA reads TGTGCCAGCAGCCCCCGTGCGGCGTCCAATCAGCCCCAGCATTTT. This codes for CASSPRAASNQPQHF.

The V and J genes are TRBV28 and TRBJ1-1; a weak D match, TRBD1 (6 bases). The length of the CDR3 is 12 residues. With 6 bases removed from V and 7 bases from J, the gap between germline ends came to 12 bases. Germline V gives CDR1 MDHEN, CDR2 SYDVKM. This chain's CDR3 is CASSRGGFEAFF. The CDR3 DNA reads TGTGCCAGCAGCCGAGGGGGGTTTGAAGCTTTCTTT. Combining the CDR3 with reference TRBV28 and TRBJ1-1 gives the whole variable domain DVKVTQSSRYLVKRTGEKVFLECVQDMDHENMFWYRQDPGLGLRLIYFSYDVKMKEKGDIPEGYSVSREKKERFSLILESASTNQTSMYLCASSRGGFEAFFGQGTRLTVV.

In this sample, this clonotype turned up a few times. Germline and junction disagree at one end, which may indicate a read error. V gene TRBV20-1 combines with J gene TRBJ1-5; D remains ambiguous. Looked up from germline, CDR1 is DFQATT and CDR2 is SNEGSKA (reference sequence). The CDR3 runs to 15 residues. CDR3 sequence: CSARVGWSSNLPQHF. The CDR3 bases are TGCAGTGCTAGAGTGGGTTGGAGCTCTAATCTGCCCCAGCATTTT.

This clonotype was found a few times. CDR3 DNA sequence: TGTGCCAGCAGCGGACAGGGCCTTCCTAACTATGGCTACACCTTC. It is translated as CASSGQGLPNYGYTF. V is TRBV7-9 and J is TRBJ1-2, with TRBD1 matching over 8 bases. In germline, CDR1 is SEHNR, CDR2 FQNEAQ (reference sequence). The CDR3 runs to 15 residues. Germline trimming cut 5 bases from V and 0 bases from J; bases unmatched to any gene: 5.

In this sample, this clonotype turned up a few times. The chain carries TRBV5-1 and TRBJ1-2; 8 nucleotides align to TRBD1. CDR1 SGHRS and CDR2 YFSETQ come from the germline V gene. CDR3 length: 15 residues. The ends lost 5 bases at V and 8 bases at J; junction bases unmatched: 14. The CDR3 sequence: CASRQNGQGGVGYTF. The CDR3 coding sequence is TGCGCCAGCAGACAAAACGGACAGGGCGGTGTAGGCTACACCTTC.

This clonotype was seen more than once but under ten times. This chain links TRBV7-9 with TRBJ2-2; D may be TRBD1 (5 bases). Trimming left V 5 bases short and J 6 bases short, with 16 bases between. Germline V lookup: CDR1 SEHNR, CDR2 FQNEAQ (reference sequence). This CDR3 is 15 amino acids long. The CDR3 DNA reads TGTGCCAGCAGCCCAGGATCAGGGAAGCCCGGGGAGCTGTTTTTT. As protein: CASSPGSGKPGELFF.

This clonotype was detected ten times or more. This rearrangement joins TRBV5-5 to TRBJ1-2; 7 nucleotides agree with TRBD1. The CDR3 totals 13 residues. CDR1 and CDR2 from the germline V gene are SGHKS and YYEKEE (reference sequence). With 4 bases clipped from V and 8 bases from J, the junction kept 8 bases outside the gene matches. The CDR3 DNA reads TGTGCCAGCAGCCAGGGGGTAGCGGACGGCTACACCTTC. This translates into CASSQGVADGYTF.

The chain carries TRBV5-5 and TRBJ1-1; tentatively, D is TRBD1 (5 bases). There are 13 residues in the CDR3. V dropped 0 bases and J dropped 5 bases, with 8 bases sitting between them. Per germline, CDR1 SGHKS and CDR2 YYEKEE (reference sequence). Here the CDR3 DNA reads TGTGCCAGCAGCTTGGCAGGGATGACTGAAGCTTTCTTT. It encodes CASSLAGMTEAFF.

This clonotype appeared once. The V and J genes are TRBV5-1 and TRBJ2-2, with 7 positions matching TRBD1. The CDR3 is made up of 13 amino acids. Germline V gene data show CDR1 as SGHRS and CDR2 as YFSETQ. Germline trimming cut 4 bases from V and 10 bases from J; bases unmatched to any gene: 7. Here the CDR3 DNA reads TGCGCCAGCAGCCCTGGGACAGAGGAGGAGCTGTTTTTT. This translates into CASSPGTEEELFF.

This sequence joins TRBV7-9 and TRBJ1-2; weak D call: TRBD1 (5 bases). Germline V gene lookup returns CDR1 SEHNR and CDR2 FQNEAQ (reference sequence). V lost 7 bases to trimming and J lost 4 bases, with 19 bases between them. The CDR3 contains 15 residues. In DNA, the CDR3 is TGTGCCAGCACCCTTAGGGGCAATAGCCTCTATGGCTACACCTTC. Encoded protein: CASTLRGNSLYGYTF.

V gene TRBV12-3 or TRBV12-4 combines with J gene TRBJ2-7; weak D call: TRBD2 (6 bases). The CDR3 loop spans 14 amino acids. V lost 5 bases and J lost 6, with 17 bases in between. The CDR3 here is CASSPSMGEVEQYF. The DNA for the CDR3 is TGTGCCAGCAGTCCGAGTATGGGGGAGGTCGAGCAGTACTTC.

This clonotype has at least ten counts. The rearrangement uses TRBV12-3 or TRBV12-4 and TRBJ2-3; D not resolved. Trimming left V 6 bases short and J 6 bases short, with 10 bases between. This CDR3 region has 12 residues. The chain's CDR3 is CASSTLADTQYF. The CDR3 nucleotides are TGTGCCAGCAGCACCCTTGCGGATACGCAGTATTTT.

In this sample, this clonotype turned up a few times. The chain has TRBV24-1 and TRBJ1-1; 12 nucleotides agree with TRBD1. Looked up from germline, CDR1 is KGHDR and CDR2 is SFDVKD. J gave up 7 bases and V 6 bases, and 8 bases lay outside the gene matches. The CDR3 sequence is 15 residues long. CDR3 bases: TGTGCCACCAGTCCCGGGACAGGGGGCTACAGTGAAGCTTTCTTT. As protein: CATSPGTGGYSEAFF.

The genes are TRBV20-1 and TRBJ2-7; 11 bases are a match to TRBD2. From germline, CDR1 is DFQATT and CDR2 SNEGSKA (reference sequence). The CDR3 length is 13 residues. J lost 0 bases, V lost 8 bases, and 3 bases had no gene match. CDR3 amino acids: CSYLAGGSYEQYF. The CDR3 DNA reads TGCAGTTATCTAGCGGGAGGCTCCTACGAGCAGTACTTC.

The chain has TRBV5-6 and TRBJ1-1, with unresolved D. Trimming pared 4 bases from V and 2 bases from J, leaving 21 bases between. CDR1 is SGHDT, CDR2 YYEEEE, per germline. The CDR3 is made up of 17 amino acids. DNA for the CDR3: TGTGCCAGCAGCGGGAGTTGGGCAGCAGCTTATAACACTGAAGCTTTCTTT. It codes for CASSGSWAAAYNTEAFF.